This entry describes one T cell receptor beta chain. The time point denotes: pre-treatment sample, taken before nivolumab and TIL therapy. Stage 4 NSCLC adults joined between October 2017 and 2020. The libraries were made with immunoSEQ v3. Method: immunoSEQ multiplex PCR; TCRdb's copy keeps in-frame clones and lacks some. The sample consists of nearly 60,000 clones, more than 60% of them appearing once. This sample was included in a study of TIL therapy for anti-PD-1-resistant metastatic lung cancer. In germline, CDR1 is SGHAT, CDR2 FQDESV (reference sequence). This CDR3 spans 14 amino acids. The V and J ends lost 5 bases and 4 bases respectively, with 15 bases between them.

This chain links TRBV11-1 with TRBJ2-7; D is unclear. The TCR sequence derives from a person aged 25-79 years with non-small cell lung cancer. The sequences come from blood, collected at baseline. CDR3 protein: CASSPTSRPYEQYF. In DNA form, the CDR3 reads TGTGCCAGCAGCCCTACCTCCAGACCTTACGAGCAGTACTTC.